This TCR beta chain emerged from a study of T cells after yellow fever vaccination. Study-wide context: The SMART-Seq v4 Ultra Low Input method served to prepare the low-cell-number fractions. Study results and caveats: Abundant clonotypes from the bulk population could contaminate FACS-sorted repertoires. A large majority of primary-vaccination clones showed up again after the booster (96% CD4, 88% CD8).

This clonotype was recorded a few times. No antigen is known for it. As TCR cDNA was made by 5'RACE template switching, a universal primer site and UMIs were added. One entry per CDR3 protein, called by TCRdb with MiXCR from the 5' RACE reads. The repertoire holds hundreds of thousands of distinct CDR3 sequences, with 8.7% as singletons. Trimming cost V 2 bases and J 2 bases; bases outside gene matches: 5. Germline CDR1 reads LGHNA; CDR2 reads YNFKEQ. The CDR3 length is 16 residues. Source: PBMCs, taken on the day of the first yellow fever vaccination. This TCR came from a man aged 18 to 30 who received the YFV17D yellow fever vaccine. This chain joins TRBV4-2 and TRBJ2-3, with TRBD2 identical over 9 bases. The CDR3 region is CASSQQSGGNTDTQYF. DNA for the CDR3: TGTGCCAGCAGCCAACAAAGCGGGGGGAACACAGATACGCAGTATTTT.